This entry concerns a single TCR beta chain. Its antigen is unknown. No much larger clone is present one base from it, and per-base qualities are unavailable. The source of the sample is a study of blood T cells in healthy people across ages (dated by TCRdb to between 2014 and 2016). For context, the study as a whole: Template switching captured roughly one uniquely barcoded TCR beta cDNA molecule per two T cells in model experiments. Age-related changes in TCR beta repertoire diversity were measured in the study by deep sequencing normalized with unique cDNA molecular identifiers. Four age groups were formed from the donors: young (average approximately 15 years), middle-aged (more than 35), aged (about 68) and long-lived (less than 85). To avoid experimental bias, donors of different ages were randomly spread across the sequencing lanes. The study analyzed two additional independent replicas of 1 million unique cDNA reads from the same blood draw for two donors, one aged 18 to 30 and one aged 80 or older.

General findings and caveats noted by the study authors: Total diversity estimates from one million sequenced T cells were considered lower bounds and underestimates. There was a strong correlation between observed TCR beta diversity and the percentage of naive T cells measured by flow cytometry. Observed TCR beta diversity per million T cells fell roughly linearly with age, and a significant reduction was already apparent by age around 40. Bulk unsorted PBMC profiling prevented conclusive comparison of naive and antigen-experienced compartments. Because donor CMV infection status was unknown, age-related changes in expanded clonotypes were potentially confounded. Compared with the aged group, the long-lived group had more naive CD4+ T cells, fewer expanded clones and increased TCR diversity, suggesting age selection.

Systemically healthy Caucasian individuals from Russia, 39 in total and aged roughly 6 to 100 years, were included as donors. Around 10 milliliters of peripheral blood were collected from each donor into EDTA-treated Vacutainer tubes. Ficoll-Paque density-gradient centrifugation was used to isolate PBMCs, with at least 6 million per sample. Total RNA was extracted from PBMCs with Trizol reagent, with at least 6 micrograms obtained per sample. For every donor, flow cytometry on a PBMC aliquot measured the percentage of naive CD45RAhigh/CD27high T cells. The library relied on 5' RACE. Data came from an Illumina HiSeq 2500. A second PCR of roughly 7 to 11 cycles was performed with a sample-barcoded 5' primer and a J-beta primer mix. A unique molecular identifier was introduced onto each TCR beta cDNA molecule by a template-switch 5' adaptor carrying 12 random nucleotides. At least 2.5 million CDR3-containing paired-end reads were obtained from each sample. First-strand cDNA was synthesized from all RNA with the Mint cDNA synthesis kit, primed by a TRBC-specific oligonucleotide. All cDNA was treated with uracil-DNA glycosylase and then went through a first 18-cycle PCR with the universal primers M1SS and BC2_uni_R. Regarding the original processing steps: For normalization, 1 million high-quality reads were randomly selected from each sample, with every read carrying a distinct molecular identifier. Reads sharing molecular identifiers were discarded rather than binned into consensus sequences. MiTCR, set to a Q25 quality threshold and the strictest error-elimination algorithm, was used for CDR3 identification, clonotype clustering and error correction. A nonparametric unseen species model with Euler transformation was used to estimate a lower bound on total TCR beta diversity. TCRdb applied fastp at Q25 and MiXCR to the public reads, then kept only in-frame beta chains. Rows with a matching CDR3 protein are joined into one entry that keeps the most common DNA and genes. V and J calls and clone size were set by TCRdb, not the authors. This sample is represented by about 1.6 million distinct CDR3 sequences; about 35% of them were singletons. The ten largest clones add up to about 11% of the sample.

V lost 4 bases and J lost 4 bases; the stretch between them is 12 bases long. The CDR3, cysteine through phenylalanine, is 14 amino acids long. This entry keeps only the CDR3 DNA: 42 bases, framed from base 1. The specimen was blood. The origin of this receptor is a woman aged 25 to 39 in good health. The receptor chain draws on TRBV12-3 or TRBV12-4 and TRBJ2-3, with no reliable assignment of the D segment. The nucleotide sequence reads as follows: TGTGCCAGCAGTTCTGGCTTGAAAGCAGATACGCAGTATTTT. Translated, it reads CASSSGLKADTQYF.